This T cell receptor beta chain derives from a study of CD4 T cells in relation to SARS-CoV-2 and coronaviruses. Whole-study findings and limits: SARS-CoV-2-driven expansion was significantly weaker in crossreactive than monoreactive clones.

Profiled with immunoSEQ multiplex PCR; TCRdb holds only in-frame clones, not every one. Of 20,000 to 25,000 clones in the sample, 74% were seen once. Unexposed donor CD4+ T cells date from about 2011-2018, before the COVID-19 pandemic. Isolation of CD4+ T cells took place after around eleven days in culture. As cell numbers allowed, unexposed-donor CD4+ T cells faced SARS-CoV-2 S/N and four cold-coronavirus spikes. Trimming at V came to 5 bases and at J to 0 bases, leaving 3 bases not matched to a gene. The germline V gene encodes CDR1 KGHSH and CDR2 LQKENI. The CDR3 length is 17 residues. Notes on this clone: What it recognizes is unknown.

Sequencing was done on a sample of CD4+ T cells from PBMCs, cultured in vitro. The rearrangement joins TRBV18 to TRBJ2-3, with 15 positions matching TRBD2. The sequence was obtained from a human donor in good health. This chain's CDR3 is CASSVGLAGGSTDTQYF. As DNA, the CDR3 is TGTGCCAGCTCAGTCGGACTAGCGGGGGGGAGCACAGATACGCAGTATTTT. Supplemented by reference TRBV18 and TRBJ2-3, the full variable domain reads NAGVMQNPRHLVRRRGQEARLRCSPMKGHSHVYWYRQLPEEGLKFMVYLQKENIIDESGMPKERFSAEFPKEGPSILRIQQVVRGDSAAYFCASSVGLAGGSTDTQYFGPGTRLTVL.